A single sample gave rise to the 18 T cell receptor beta chains below, sequenced in a study of beta chain features in type 1 diabetes. Whole-study findings and limits: Shorter TCRB CDR3s, moderately but significantly so, were found in Type 1 diabetes patients in all four CD4+ subsets.

For these receptors, no antigen is known. The whole isolated RNA underwent reverse transcription, so sequencing captured expressed TCRB transcripts. Clones were read by immunoSEQ multiplex PCR, and TCRdb kept only the in-frame ones, dropping some. Found here are hundreds of thousands of clones, over 13% of them singletons; the top ten hold 0.03% to 0.045%. The sequencing sample was made of naive CD4+ T cells from blood. The receptors were sampled from a man aged 18 to 29 with type 1 diabetes.

This sequence joins TRBV2 and TRBJ1-1; D is possibly TRBD1 (5 bases). This CDR3 is built from 13 residues. The V and J ends lost 3 bases and 3 bases respectively, with 8 bases between them. The germline V gene encodes CDR1 SNHLY and CDR2 FYNNEI. The CDR3 sequence: CASSEQGDTEAFF. The CDR3 DNA follows: TGTGCCAGCAGTGAGCAAGGGGACACTGAAGCTTTCTTT.

A few counts support this clone. In DNA form, the CDR3 reads TGTGCCAGCGCCGTCTTGGGGCGTGGAAATGAGCAGTTCTTC. This sequence encodes CASAVLGRGNEQFF. The chain uses TRBV6-6 and TRBJ2-1; TRBD1 might be the D (5 bases). The ends were cut back, 8 bases at V and 7 bases at J, with 18 bases in the middle. Germline lookup yields CDR1 MNHNY and CDR2 SVGAGI (reference sequence). This CDR3 is 14 amino acids long.

The J gene is TRBJ2-2, the V gene TRBV11-3; perhaps TRBD1 as D (6 bases). V was trimmed by 5 bases and J by 2 bases, leaving 15 bases between them. This CDR3 is built from 16 residues. Germline CDR1 SGHNT, CDR2 YENEEA. This chain's CDR3 is CASSQAWGPNTGELFF. The DNA for the CDR3 is TGTGCCAGCAGCCAGGCATGGGGGCCTAACACCGGGGAGCTGTTTTTT.

The chain uses TRBV5-1 and TRBJ1-1, with 8 positions matching TRBD1. There are 15 residues in the CDR3. The junction had 6 bases not matched to a gene; V was cut back by 4 bases and J by 1 base. The germline gives CDR1 SGHRS, CDR2 YFSETQ. The CDR3 spells CASSPRTGTNTEAFF. CDR3 nucleotide sequence: TGCGCCAGCAGCCCGAGGACAGGGACGAACACTGAAGCTTTCTTT.

This clone was seen only a few times. This chain links TRBV10-3 with TRBJ2-3, with D maybe TRBD2 (5 bases). CDR1 ENHRY and CDR2 SYGVKD come from the germline V gene. The CDR3 covers 16 residues. Trimming removed 3 bases at V and 3 bases at J, with 16 bases between. The CDR3: CAISDRVGRGTDTQYF. As DNA, the CDR3 is TGTGCCATCAGTGATAGGGTGGGGAGAGGAACAGATACGCAGTATTTT.

The chain combines TRBV27 with TRBJ1-2; D remains ambiguous. The V and J ends lost 6 bases and 3 bases respectively, with 17 bases between them. The CDR3 consists of 15 residues. CDR1 and CDR2 from the germline V gene are MNHEY and SMNVEV (reference sequence). The CDR3 here is CASRDESRTDYGYTF. The CDR3 DNA reads as TGTGCCAGCAGAGACGAGTCCAGAACGGACTATGGCTACACCTTC.

Worth noting for this clone: Other DNA sequences of this sample code for an identical CDR3. This chain links TRBV7-9 with TRBJ1-5, with D perhaps matching TRBD1 (6 bases). V was cut by 1 base and J by 2 bases, with 9 bases left in between. Germline CDR1 SEHNR, CDR2 FQNEAQ (reference sequence). The CDR3 runs to 15 residues. The CDR3 reads CASSLEGGGNQPQHF. The CDR3 DNA is TGTGCCAGCAGCTTAGAAGGGGGGGGCAATCAGCCCCAGCATTTT. The full variable domain, rest sourced from reference TRBV7-9 and TRBJ1-5, is DTGVSQNPRHKITKRGQNVTFRCDPISEHNRLYWYRQTLGQGPEFLTYFQNEAQLEKSRLLSDRFSAERPKGSFSTLEIQRTEQGDSAMYLCASSLEGGGNQPQHFGDGTRLSIL.

This chain links TRBV2 with TRBJ2-5; D may be TRBD1 (5 bases). V was clipped by 7 bases and J by 5 bases, with 5 bases between them. CDR1 is SNHLY and CDR2 is FYNNEI in the germline V gene. The CDR3 runs 10 residues. CDR3 protein: CASKGETQYF. The CDR3, as DNA: TGTGCCAGCAAGGGGGAGACCCAGTACTTC.

A word on this clone: This specimen includes other DNA sequences encoding the same CDR3. The V and J genes are TRBV5-1 and TRBJ2-3, with a possible D match to TRBD2 (6 bases). The CDR3 sequence is 14 residues long. The germline V and J ends were trimmed by 4 bases and 0 bases, with 9 bases remaining between them. Germline V gene sequence: CDR1 SGHRS, CDR2 YFSETQ. As DNA, the CDR3 is TGCGCCAGCAGCCCGAGCGGGAGCACAGATACGCAGTATTTT. Residues: CASSPSGSTDTQYF.

This clone has more than one count but fewer than ten. The chain carries TRBV13 and TRBJ2-7; 12 bases fit TRBD2. This CDR3 is 15 amino acids long. With V trimmed by 3 bases and J by 5 bases, 5 bases remained unmatched. CDR1 and CDR2 (germline): PRHDT, FYEKMQ (reference sequence). CDR3 sequence (DNA): TGTGCCAGCAGCTTCGGACTAGCGGGACACCACGAGCAGTACTTC. It yields the protein CASSFGLAGHHEQYF.

This clone was seen only a few times. The chain is built from TRBV5-4 and TRBJ2-2, with 11 bases that match TRBD2. The V gene's germline CDR1 is SGHNT and CDR2 YYREEE (reference sequence). V dropped 4 bases and J dropped 9; count of bases not matched to a gene: 11. The CDR3 consists of 16 residues. DNA for the CDR3: TGTGCCAGCAGCCGGGGTGGGACTAGCGGCTCCTGGGAGCTGTTTTTT. It specifies CASSRGGTSGSWELFF.

The chain carries TRBV10-3 and TRBJ2-1; maybe TRBD2 (7 bases). Germline V gene sequence: CDR1 ENHRY, CDR2 SYGVKD. Trimming shortened V by 0 bases and J by 7 bases, and 10 bases separated the two germline ends. This CDR3 has 14 amino acids. This CDR3 is CAISESRGGNEQFF. CDR3 coding DNA: TGTGCCATCAGTGAGTCGAGGGGGGGAAATGAGCAGTTCTTC.

This clone was picked up a small number of times. The chain has TRBV7-2 and TRBJ1-6; D not certain. V lost 1 base and J 8 bases, leaving 6 bases between the germline ends. The CDR3 consists of 13 residues. From germline, CDR1 is SGHTA and CDR2 FQGNSA. The CDR3 is CASSLVEDSPLHF. DNA of the CDR3: TGTGCCAGCAGCTTAGTCGAGGATTCACCCCTCCACTTT.

The rearrangement links TRBV4-3 to TRBJ1-3; TRBD1 might be the D (5 bases). Trimming took off 1 base at V and 0 bases at J, with 19 bases between the two ends. The CDR3 spans 19 residues. Germline V gives CDR1 LGHNA, CDR2 YSLEER. This chain's CDR3 is CASSQVGVGDWRSGNTIYF. For the CDR3, the DNA is TGCGCCAGCAGCCAAGTGGGGGTCGGGGACTGGCGCTCTGGAAACACCATATATTTT.

The chain couples TRBV30 to TRBJ2-7; D possibly matches TRBD1 or TRBD2 (5 bases each). The CDR3 is 15 residues long. Germline V lookup: CDR1 GTSNPN, CDR2 SVGIG (reference sequence). V shed 0 bases and J shed 3 bases, with 15 bases lying between them. In DNA form, the CDR3 reads TGTGCCTGGAGTGTACCAAGGGACGGATTCTACGAGCAGTACTTC. It is translated as CAWSVPRDGFYEQYF.

J is TRBJ2-5 and V is TRBV6-1, with D tentatively TRBD1 (5 bases). Germline CDR1 and CDR2: MNHNS and SASEGT. CDR3 length: 15 amino acids. V was cut by 2 bases and J by 1 base, with 11 bases left in between. The CDR3 loop is CASSEQGLLQETQYF. In DNA, the CDR3 is TGTGCCAGCAGTGAACAGGGCCTCCTCCAAGAGACCCAGTACTTC.

This clone was seen a few times. The chain couples TRBV30 to TRBJ2-1; D gene ambiguous. The V gene lost 3 bases and the J gene lost 3 bases, with 6 bases spanning the gap. Germline V gene lookup returns CDR1 GTSNPN and CDR2 SVGIG (reference sequence). The CDR3 extends over 12 amino acids. CDR3 in amino acids: CAWRGLYNEQFF. The DNA for the CDR3 is TGTGCCTGGAGAGGCCTCTACAATGAGCAGTTCTTC.

J is TRBJ1-2 and V is TRBV2; D uncertain. The V end lost 7 bases, the J end lost 2 bases, and 11 bases lay between the germline ends. The CDR3 totals 13 residues. Germline CDR1 reads SNHLY; CDR2 reads FYNNEI. The CDR3 bases are TGTGCCAGCACCGAAGACATGAACTATGGCTACACCTTC. Residues: CASTEDMNYGYTF.